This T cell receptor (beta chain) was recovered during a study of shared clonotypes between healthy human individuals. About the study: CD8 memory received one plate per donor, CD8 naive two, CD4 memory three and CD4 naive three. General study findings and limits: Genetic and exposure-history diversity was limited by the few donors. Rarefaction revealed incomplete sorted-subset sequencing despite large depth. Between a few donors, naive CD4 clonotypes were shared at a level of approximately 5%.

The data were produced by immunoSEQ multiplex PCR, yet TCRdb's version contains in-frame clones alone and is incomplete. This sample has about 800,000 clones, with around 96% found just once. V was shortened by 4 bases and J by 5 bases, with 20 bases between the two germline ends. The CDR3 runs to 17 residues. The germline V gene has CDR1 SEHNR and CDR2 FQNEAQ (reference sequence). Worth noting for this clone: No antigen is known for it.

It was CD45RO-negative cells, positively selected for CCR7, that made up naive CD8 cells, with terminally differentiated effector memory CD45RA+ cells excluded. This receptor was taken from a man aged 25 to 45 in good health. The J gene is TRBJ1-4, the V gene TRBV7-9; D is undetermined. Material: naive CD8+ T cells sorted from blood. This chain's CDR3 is CASSSTLSPDGNEKLFF. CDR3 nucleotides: TGTGCCAGCAGCTCTACCCTTAGCCCCGACGGAAATGAAAAACTGTTTTTT.